The 13 T cell receptor beta chains below come from one sample, sequenced in a study of tumor and adjacent non-tumor tissue in lung cancer (dated by TCRdb to the late 2010s). Library creation used multiplex PCR. This sample was sequenced with an Illumina HiSeq 2500. TCRbeta libraries were constructed through three rounds of nested PCR with primers (Table S4) according to protocols modified from ARM-PCR. The public reads were quality trimmed at Q25 with fastp and then assembled into clones with MiXCR by TCRdb, keeping productive beta chains. Identical CDR3 proteins give one entry, which carries the most common genes and DNA. The sample includes 91,000 or so distinct CDR3 sequences, with roughly 66% observed a single time. The ten largest clonotypes hold about 17% of the sample. RNA was extracted from bulk unsorted tissue and checked for quality with a NanoDrop ND-1000 and an Agilent 2100. Sequencing was performed on lung tumor tissue. These receptors originate from a man between 60 and 75 years old with non-small cell lung cancer.

To note about this clonotype: This likely comes from a read error, as the CDR3 has no conserved phenylalanine or tryptophan at its end. V and J are TRBV12-3 or TRBV12-4 and TRBJ2-6; TRBD2 might be the D (6 bases). The CDR3 is 15 residues long. This CDR3 is CTNSWGDSGANVLTS. The CDR3 DNA reads TGTACCAACAGTTGGGGGGACTCTGGGGCCAATGTCCTGACTTCC.

Note on this clonotype: A read error may account for a junction end that differs from germline. The rearrangement joins TRBV29-1 to TRBJ1-5; D may be TRBD1 (6 bases). The CDR3 contains 13 residues. CDR1 and CDR2 from the germline V gene are SQVTM and ANQGSEA. The CDR3 region is CSVQKGGNQPQHF. The CDR3 DNA sequence: TGCAGCGTCCAAAAGGGGGGCAATCAGCCCCAACATTTT.

V usage is TRBV28 and J usage is TRBJ2-2; TRBD1 is a possible D gene (5 bases). The germline gives CDR1 MDHEN, CDR2 SYDVKM. The V end lost 6 bases, the J end lost 5 bases, and 13 bases lay between the germline ends. CDR3 length: 14 amino acids. CDR3 amino acids: CASSHTYRTGELFF. The DNA for the CDR3 is TGTGCCAGCAGCCACACTTACAGGACCGGGGAGCTGTTTTTT.

A word on this clonotype: Mismatch with germline at one junction end may stem from a read error. The chain employs TRBV4-2 and TRBJ2-1; 11 nucleotides line up with TRBD2. Looked up from germline, CDR1 is LGHNA and CDR2 is YNFKEQ. CDR3 length: 16 residues. This chain's CDR3 is CASNQASGRPSDEQFF. The CDR3 DNA is TGTGCCAGCAACCAAGCTAGCGGGAGGCCTTCTGATGAGCAGTTCTTT.

The chain is built from TRBV11-2 and TRBJ2-5; 7 bases align to TRBD1. The trim removed 5 bases at V and 2 bases at J, leaving 5 bases unmatched. CDR3 length: 14 residues. The germline V gene encodes CDR1 SGHAT and CDR2 FQNNGV. The CDR3 DNA sequence: TGTGCCAGCAGCCCGGGGACAGCGCAAGAGACCCAGTACTTC. Amino acid sequence: CASSPGTAQETQYF.

As to this clonotype: Possible read error: a much larger clone is one base away. The chain recombines TRBV7-9 with TRBJ2-3, with D unclear. This CDR3 contains 13 residues. Trimming removed 4 bases at V and 6 bases at J, with 11 bases between. Germline CDR1 reads SEHNR; CDR2 reads FQNEAQ (reference sequence). The CDR3: CASSSIGVDTQYF. Here the CDR3 DNA reads TGTGCCAGCAGCTCGATTGGAGTGGATACGCAGTATTTT.

A note on this clonotype: The junction departs from germline at one end; a sequencing error may be responsible. The rearrangement links TRBV6-5 to TRBJ2-6, with no clear D. The CDR3 totals 15 residues. CDR1 and CDR2 (germline): MNHEY, SVGAGI. DNA of the CDR3: TGTGCCAGCAGTTACGCTATCTCTGAGGCCAACATCCTGACTTTC. Translation: CASSYAISEANILTF.

This chain links TRBV9 with TRBJ2-2; D is ambiguous. Germline V gene data show CDR1 as SGDLS and CDR2 as YYNGEE. The CDR3 is made up of 15 amino acids. V was cut by 1 base and J by 2 bases, with 9 bases left in between. The chain's CDR3 is CASSVKEFNTGELFF. Written as DNA, the CDR3 is TGTGCCAGCAGCGTAAAGGAATTTAACACCGGGGAGCTGTTTTTT.

This clonotype was recorded many times. The chain couples TRBV12-3 or TRBV12-4 to TRBJ2-5; 8 bases match TRBD1. J lost 2 bases, V lost 5 bases, and 4 bases had no gene match. The CDR3 is 14 amino acids. This CDR3 reads CASSPGQGQETQYF. CDR3 DNA: TGTGCCAGCAGTCCCGGACAGGGACAAGAGACCCAGTACTTC.

In this sample, this clonotype is medium-sized. V gene TRBV5-4 combines with J gene TRBJ2-5; D is unclear. Trimming stripped 4 bases from V and 1 base from J, with 17 bases between. This CDR3 is 16 amino acids long. Germline lookup yields CDR1 SGHNT and CDR2 YYREEE (reference sequence). In nucleotides, the CDR3 is TGTGCCAGCAGCCTAAGGCTCGGGTCCCTCCAAGAGACCCAGTACTTC. Translated: CASSLRLGSLQETQYF.

In its sample, this clonotype was seen a few times. A much larger clone lies one base from this, so it may be a read error. The chain recombines TRBV7-8 with TRBJ1-1; D remains unclear. The CDR3 totals 15 residues. Germline CDR1 SGHVS, CDR2 FQNEAQ. V lost 3 bases and J 0 bases, leaving 11 bases between the germline ends. CDR3 protein: CASSFRERMNTEAFF. The CDR3 coding sequence is TGTGCCAGCAGCTTCCGAGAGCGGATGAACACTGAAGCTTTCTTT.

To note about this clonotype: A much larger clone sits a single nucleotide away, making a read error possible. This chain connects TRBV19 to TRBJ2-1; D might be TRBD1 or TRBD2, each matching 8 bases. CDR1 and CDR2 (germline): LNHDA, SQIVND (reference sequence). This CDR3 has 15 amino acids. CDR3: CANSIAGQANNEQFF. In DNA form, the CDR3 reads TGTGCCAATAGTATAGCGGGACAGGCCAACAATGAGCAGTTCTTC.

As concerns this clonotype: The junction does not match germline at one end; this may be a read error. The V and J genes are TRBV6-6 and TRBJ1-1; D possibly corresponds to TRBD1 (6 bases). CDR1 MNHNY and CDR2 SVGAGI come from the germline V gene (reference sequence). This CDR3 has 14 amino acids. CDR3 sequence reads: CASRTGTGDTEPLF. The CDR3 DNA follows: TGTGCCAGCAGAACCGGGACGGGGGACACTGAACCTCTCTTT.